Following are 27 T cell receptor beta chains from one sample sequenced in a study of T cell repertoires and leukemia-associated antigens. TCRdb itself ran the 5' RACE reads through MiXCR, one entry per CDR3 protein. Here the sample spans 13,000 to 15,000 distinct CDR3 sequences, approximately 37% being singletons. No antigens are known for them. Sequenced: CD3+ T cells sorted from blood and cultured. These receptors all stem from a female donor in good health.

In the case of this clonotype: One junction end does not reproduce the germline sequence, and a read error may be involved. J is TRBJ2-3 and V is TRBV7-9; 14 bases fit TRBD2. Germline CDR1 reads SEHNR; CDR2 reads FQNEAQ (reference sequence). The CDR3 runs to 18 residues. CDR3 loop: CASSLGTSGSGTPDTRYF. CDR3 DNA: TGTGCCAGCAGCTTGGGGACTAGCGGGAGTGGAACCCCAGATACGCGGTATTTT.

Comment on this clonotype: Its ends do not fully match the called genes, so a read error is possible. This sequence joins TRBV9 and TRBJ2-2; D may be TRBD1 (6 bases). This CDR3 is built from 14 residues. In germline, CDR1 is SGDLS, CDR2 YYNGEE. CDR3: CAGSVGGAAGELFF. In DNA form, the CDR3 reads TGTGCCGGCAGCGTAGGGGGTGCAGCCGGGGAGCTGTTTTTT. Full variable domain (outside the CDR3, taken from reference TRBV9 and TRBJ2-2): DSGVTQTPKHLITATGQRVTLRCSPRSGDLSVYWYQQSLDQGLQFLIQYYNGEERAKGNILERFSAQQFPDLHSELNLSSLELGDSALYFCAGSVGGAAGELFFGEGSRLTVL.

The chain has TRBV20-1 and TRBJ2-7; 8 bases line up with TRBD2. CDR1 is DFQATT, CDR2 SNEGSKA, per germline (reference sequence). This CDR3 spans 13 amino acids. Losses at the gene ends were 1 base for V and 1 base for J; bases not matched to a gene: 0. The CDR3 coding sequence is TGCAGTGCTAGAGCTAGCGGGTCCTACGAGCAGTACTTC. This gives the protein CSARASGSYEQYF.

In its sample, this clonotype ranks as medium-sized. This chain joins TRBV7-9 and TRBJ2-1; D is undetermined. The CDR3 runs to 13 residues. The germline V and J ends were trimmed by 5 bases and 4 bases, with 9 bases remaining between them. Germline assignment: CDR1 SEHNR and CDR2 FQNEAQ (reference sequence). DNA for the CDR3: TGTGCCAGCAGCCCTAAAGGTTACAATGAGCAGTTCTTC. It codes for CASSPKGYNEQFF.

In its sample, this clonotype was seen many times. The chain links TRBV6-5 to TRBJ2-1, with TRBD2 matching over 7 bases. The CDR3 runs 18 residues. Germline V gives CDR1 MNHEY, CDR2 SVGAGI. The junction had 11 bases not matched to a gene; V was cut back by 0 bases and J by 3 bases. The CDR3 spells CASSYSTFWRERYNEQFF. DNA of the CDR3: TGTGCCAGCAGTTACTCGACCTTCTGGCGGGAGCGCTACAATGAGCAGTTCTTC.

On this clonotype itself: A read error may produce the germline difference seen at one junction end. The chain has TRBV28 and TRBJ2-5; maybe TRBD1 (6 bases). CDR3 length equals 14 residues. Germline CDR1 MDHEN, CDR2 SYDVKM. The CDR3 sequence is CASSPRTVQENQYF. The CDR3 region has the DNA TGTGCCAGCAGTCCCCGGACAGTCCAAGAGAACCAGTACTTC.

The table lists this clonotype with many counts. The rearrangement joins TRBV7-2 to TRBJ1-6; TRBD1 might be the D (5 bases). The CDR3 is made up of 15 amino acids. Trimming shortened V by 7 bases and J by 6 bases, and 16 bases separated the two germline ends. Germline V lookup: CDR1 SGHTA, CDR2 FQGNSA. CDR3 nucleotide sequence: TGTGCCAGCACCCCCCTCAGGGTCGGTAATTCACCCCTCCACTTT. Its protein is CASTPLRVGNSPLHF.

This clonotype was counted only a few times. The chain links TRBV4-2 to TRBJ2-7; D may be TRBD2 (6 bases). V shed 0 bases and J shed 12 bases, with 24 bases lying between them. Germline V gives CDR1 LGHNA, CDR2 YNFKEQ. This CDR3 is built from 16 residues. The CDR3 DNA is TGTGCCAGCAGCCAAGATGGGCCCGGGACTCCATCGGTTCGGTACTTC. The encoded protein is CASSQDGPGTPSVRYF.

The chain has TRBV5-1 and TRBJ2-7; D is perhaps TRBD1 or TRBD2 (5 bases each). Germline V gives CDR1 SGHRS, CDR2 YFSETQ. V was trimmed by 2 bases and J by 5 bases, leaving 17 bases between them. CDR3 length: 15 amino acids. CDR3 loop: CASSFRDPTVDEQYF. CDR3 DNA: TGCGCCAGCAGCTTCCGGGACCCCACGGTTGACGAGCAGTACTTC.

The CDR3 loop reads CSAKAGQAAYEQYF. The CDR3 bases are TGCAGCGCAAAAGCGGGACAGGCCGCCTACGAGCAGTACTTC. This rearrangement joins TRBV29-1 to TRBJ2-7; D possibly corresponds to TRBD1 (8 bases). The length of the CDR3 is 14 residues. Looked up from germline, CDR1 is SQVTM and CDR2 is ANQGSEA. The ends were cut back, 7 bases at V and 2 bases at J, with 18 bases in the middle.

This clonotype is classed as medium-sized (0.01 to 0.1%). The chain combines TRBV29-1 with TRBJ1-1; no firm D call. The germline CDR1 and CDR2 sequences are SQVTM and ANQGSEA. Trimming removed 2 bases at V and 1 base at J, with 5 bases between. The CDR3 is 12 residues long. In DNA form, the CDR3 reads TGCAGCGTTGAAAACCCGAACACTGAAGCTTTCTTT. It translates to CSVENPNTEAFF.

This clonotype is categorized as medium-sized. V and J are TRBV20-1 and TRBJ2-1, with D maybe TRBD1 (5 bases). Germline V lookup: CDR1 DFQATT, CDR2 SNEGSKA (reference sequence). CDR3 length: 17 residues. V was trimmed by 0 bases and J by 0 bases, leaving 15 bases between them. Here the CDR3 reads CSARDRSQVSSYNEQFF. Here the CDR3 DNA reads TGCAGTGCTAGAGATCGGTCACAGGTGAGCTCCTACAATGAGCAGTTCTTC.

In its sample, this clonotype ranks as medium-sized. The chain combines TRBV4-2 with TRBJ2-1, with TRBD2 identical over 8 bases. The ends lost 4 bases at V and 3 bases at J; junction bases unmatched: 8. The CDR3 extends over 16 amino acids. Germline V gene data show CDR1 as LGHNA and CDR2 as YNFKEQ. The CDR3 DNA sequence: TGTGCCAGCAGCCGCAGAGCGGGAGAAGGCTACAATGAGCAGTTCTTC. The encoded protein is CASSRRAGEGYNEQFF.

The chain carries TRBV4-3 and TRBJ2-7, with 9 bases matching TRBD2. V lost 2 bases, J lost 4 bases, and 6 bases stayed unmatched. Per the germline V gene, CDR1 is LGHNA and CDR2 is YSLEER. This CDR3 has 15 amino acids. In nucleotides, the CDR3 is TGCGCCAGCAGCCAAACTAGCGGGTTCGGTTACGAGCAGTACTTC. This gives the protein CASSQTSGFGYEQYF.

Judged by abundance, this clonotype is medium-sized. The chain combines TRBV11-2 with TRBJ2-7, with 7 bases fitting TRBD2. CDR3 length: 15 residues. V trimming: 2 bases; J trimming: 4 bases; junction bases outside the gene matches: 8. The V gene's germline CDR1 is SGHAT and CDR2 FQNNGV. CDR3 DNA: TGTGCCAGCAGCTTATCGACTAGCTCCCTTTACGAGCAGTACTTC. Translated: CASSLSTSSLYEQYF.

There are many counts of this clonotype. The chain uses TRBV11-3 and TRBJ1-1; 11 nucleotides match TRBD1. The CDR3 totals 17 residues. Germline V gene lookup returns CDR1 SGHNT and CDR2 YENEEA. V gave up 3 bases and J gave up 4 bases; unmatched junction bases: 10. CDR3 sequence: CASSFVGGGTGGTEAFF. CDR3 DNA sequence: TGTGCCAGCAGCTTTGTGGGTGGCGGGACAGGGGGCACTGAAGCTTTCTTT. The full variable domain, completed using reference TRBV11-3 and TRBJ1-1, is EAGVVQSPRYKIIEKKQPVAFWCNPISGHNTLYWYLQNLGQGPELLIRYENEEAVDDSQLPKDRFSAERLKGVDSTLKIQPAELGDSAVYLCASSFVGGGTGGTEAFFGQGTRLTVV.

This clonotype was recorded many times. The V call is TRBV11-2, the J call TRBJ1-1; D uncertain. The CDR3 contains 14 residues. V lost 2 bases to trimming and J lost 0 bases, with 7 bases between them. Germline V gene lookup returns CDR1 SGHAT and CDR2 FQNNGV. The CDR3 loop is CASSLNALNTEAFF. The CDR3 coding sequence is TGTGCCAGCAGCTTAAATGCCTTGAACACTGAAGCTTTCTTT.

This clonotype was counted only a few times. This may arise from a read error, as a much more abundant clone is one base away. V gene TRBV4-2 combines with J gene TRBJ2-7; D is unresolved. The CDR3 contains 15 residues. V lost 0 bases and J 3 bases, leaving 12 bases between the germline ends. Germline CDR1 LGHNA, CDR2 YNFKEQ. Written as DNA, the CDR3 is TGTGCCAGCAGCCAAGAGTCCGGAAGCTTCTACGAGCAGTACTTC. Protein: CASSQESGSFYEQYF.

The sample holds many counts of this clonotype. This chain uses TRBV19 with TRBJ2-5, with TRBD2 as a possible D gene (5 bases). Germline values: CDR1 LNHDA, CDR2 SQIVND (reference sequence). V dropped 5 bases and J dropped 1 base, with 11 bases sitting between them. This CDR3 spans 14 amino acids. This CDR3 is CASSLLGSQETQYF. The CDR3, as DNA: TGTGCCAGTAGTTTACTAGGATCCCAAGAGACCCAGTACTTC.

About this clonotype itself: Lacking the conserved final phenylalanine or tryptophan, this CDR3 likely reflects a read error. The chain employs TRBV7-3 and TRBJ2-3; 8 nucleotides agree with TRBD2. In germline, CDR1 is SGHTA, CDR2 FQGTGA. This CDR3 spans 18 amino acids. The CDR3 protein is CASGLTVGVAGSTDTQYS. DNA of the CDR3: TGTGCCAGCGGCTTAACGGTGGGGGTAGCGGGATCCACAGATACGCAGTATTCT.

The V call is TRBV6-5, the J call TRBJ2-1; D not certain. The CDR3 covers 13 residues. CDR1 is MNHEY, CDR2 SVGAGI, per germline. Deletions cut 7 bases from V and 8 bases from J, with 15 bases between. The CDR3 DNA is TGTGCCAGCAAAGGGCTTCGTCCCGATGAGCAGTTCTTC. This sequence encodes CASKGLRPDEQFF.

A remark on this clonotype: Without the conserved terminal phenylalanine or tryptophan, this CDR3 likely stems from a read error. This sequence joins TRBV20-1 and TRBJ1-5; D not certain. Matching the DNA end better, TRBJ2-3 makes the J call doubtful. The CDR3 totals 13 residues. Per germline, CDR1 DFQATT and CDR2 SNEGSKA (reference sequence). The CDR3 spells CSARTTLDQPQYS. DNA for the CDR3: TGCAGTGCTAGAACGACATTGGATCAGCCCCAGTATTCT.

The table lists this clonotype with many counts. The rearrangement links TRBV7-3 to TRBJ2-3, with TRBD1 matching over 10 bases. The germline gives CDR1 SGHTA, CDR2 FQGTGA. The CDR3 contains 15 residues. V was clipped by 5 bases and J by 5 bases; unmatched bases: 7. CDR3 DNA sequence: TGTGCCAGCAGCGCAGACAGGGGGCGCAGAGATACGCAGTATTTT. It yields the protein CASSADRGRRDTQYF.

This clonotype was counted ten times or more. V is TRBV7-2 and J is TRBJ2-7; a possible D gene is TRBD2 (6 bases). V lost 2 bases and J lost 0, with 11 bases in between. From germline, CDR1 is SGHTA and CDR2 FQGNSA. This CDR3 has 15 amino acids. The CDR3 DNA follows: TGTGCCAGCAGCTTAAGGCGGGGTAGCTCCTACGAGCAGTACTTC. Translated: CASSLRRGSSYEQYF.

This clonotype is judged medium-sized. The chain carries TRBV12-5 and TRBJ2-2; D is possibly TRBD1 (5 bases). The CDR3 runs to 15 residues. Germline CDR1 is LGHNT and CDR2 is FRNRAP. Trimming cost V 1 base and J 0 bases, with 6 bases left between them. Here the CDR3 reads CASGLGGPNTGELFF. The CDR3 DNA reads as TGTGCTAGTGGTTTGGGGGGCCCGAACACCGGGGAGCTGTTTTTT.

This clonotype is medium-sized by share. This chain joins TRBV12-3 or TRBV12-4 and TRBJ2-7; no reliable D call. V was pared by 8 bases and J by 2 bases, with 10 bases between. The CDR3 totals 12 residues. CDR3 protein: CASGKGTYEQYF. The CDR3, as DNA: TGTGCCAGCGGAAAGGGTACCTACGAGCAGTACTTC.

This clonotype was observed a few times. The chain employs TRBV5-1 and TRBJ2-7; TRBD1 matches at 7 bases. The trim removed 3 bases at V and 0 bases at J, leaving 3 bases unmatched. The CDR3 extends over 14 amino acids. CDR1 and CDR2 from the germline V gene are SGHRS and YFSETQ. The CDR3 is CASSWDSSSYEQYF. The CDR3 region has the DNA TGCGCCAGCAGCTGGGACAGCAGCTCCTACGAGCAGTACTTC.